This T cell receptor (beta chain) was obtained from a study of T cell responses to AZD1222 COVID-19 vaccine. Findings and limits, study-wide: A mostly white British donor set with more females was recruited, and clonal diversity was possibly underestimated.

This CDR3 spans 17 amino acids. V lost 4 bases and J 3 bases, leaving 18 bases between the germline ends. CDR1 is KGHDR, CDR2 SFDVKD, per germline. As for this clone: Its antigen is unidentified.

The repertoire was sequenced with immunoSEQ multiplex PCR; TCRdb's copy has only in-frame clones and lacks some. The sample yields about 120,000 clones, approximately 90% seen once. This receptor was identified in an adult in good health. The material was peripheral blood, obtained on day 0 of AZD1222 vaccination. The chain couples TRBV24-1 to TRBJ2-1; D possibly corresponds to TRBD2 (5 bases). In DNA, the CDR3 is TGTGCCACCAGTGACCCCAATCCGGGCGGAGGCTACAATGAGCAGTTCTTC. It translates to CATSDPNPGGGYNEQFF.